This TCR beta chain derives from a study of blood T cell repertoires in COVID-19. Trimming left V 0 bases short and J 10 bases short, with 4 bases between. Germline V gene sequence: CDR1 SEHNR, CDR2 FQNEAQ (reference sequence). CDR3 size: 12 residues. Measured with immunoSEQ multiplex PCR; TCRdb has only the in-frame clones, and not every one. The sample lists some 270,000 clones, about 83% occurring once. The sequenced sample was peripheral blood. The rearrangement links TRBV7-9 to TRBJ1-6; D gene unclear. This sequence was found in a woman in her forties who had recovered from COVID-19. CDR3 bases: TGTGCCAGCAGCTTAGCACTATCACCCCTCCACTTT. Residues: CASSLALSPLHF.